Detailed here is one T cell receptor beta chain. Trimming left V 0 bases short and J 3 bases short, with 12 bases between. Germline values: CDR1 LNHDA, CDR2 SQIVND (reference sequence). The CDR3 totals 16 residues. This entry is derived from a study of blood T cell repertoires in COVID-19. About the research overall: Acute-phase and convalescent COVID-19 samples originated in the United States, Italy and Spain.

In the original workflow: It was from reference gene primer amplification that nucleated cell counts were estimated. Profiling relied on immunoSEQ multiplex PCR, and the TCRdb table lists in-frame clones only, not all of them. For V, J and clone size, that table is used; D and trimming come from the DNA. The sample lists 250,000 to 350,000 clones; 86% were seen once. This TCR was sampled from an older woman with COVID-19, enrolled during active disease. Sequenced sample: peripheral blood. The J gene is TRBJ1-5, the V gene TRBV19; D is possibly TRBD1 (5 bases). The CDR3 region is CASSIDAGPLNQPQHF. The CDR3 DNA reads TGTGCCAGTAGTATAGATGCAGGGCCGCTCAATCAGCCCCAGCATTTT. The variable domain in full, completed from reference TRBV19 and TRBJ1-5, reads DGGITQSPKYLFRKEGQNVTLSCEQNLNHDAMYWYRQDPGQGLRLIYYSQIVNDFQKGDIAEGYSVSREKKESFPLTVTSAQKNPTAFYLCASSIDAGPLNQPQHFGDGTRLSIL.